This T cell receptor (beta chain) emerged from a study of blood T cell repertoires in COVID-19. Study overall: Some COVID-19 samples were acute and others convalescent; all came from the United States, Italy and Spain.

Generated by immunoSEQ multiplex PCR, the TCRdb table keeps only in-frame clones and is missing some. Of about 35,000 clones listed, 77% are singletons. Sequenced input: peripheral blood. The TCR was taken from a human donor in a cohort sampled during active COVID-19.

The CDR3 region is CASSLQTGTGTDTQYF. The CDR3 region has the DNA TGCGCCAGCAGTCTTCAAACCGGGACAGGGACAGATACGCAGTATTTT. The chain is built from TRBV23-1 and TRBJ2-3; 9 positions match TRBD1. TRBV23-1 is labeled an ORF, and its function is uncertain. The CDR3 contains 16 residues. V gave up 4 bases and J gave up 3 bases; unmatched junction bases: 8.